The clone carrying this T cell receptor beta chain has just one count. Study processing details: Amplifying reference gene primers gave estimates of nucleated cell counts. Produced via immunoSEQ multiplex PCR; TCRdb's table is partial and in-frame only. Clone size and the V and J calls come from that table; the DNA yielded D and trimming. The table shows about 300,000 clones, with 70% to 90% occurring only once. Trimming took off 5 bases at V and 6 bases at J, with 8 bases between the two ends. CDR1 is LNHDA and CDR2 is SQIVND in the germline V gene (reference sequence). The CDR3 length is 12 residues. The sample comes from a study of blood T cell repertoires in COVID-19. Study-level background: COVID-19 samples collected from the United States, Italy and Spain covered acute and convalescent phases. The cDNA or gDNA used as material had been derived from T cells, B-cell-depleted T cells, or PBMCs.

Sequenced sample: PBMCs or T cells enriched from blood (not recorded which). This sequence originates from a woman in her twenties or thirties who had recovered from COVID-19. The chain combines TRBV19 with TRBJ1-5; D gene ambiguous. This CDR3 is CASSPPFQPQHF. The CDR3 coding sequence is TGTGCCAGTAGTCCCCCGTTTCAGCCCCAGCATTTT.